Sequencing of this T cell receptor (beta chain) was carried out in a study of blood T cell repertoires in COVID-19. Study context: Researchers got acute and convalescent COVID-19 samples from the United States, Italy and Spain. Sources were T cells, B-cell-depleted T cells, or PBMCs; the material itself was cDNA or gDNA.

The junction had 6 bases not matched to a gene; V was cut back by 0 bases and J by 7 bases. This CDR3 comprises 15 residues. Germline lookup yields CDR1 SGHRS and CDR2 YFSETQ. As originally analysed: Amplification of reference gene primers was used by the study to estimate nucleated cell counts. Sequencing was performed with immunoSEQ multiplex PCR; in TCRdb, only in-frame clones are kept and a portion is missing. D and trimming were read from the DNA, whereas the V and J calls and clone size are those reported in that table. Of about 200,000 clones listed, approximately 82% were seen once; the top ten hold about 9%.

V usage is TRBV5-1 and J usage is TRBJ2-7; TRBD1 matches 11 bases. Material for sequencing was peripheral blood. The clonotype originates from a man in his fifties with active or convalescent COVID-19. In nucleotides, the CDR3 is TGCGCCAGCAGCTTGGCCGGGACAGGGGGTGGAGAGCAGTACTTC. Translation: CASSLAGTGGGEQYF.